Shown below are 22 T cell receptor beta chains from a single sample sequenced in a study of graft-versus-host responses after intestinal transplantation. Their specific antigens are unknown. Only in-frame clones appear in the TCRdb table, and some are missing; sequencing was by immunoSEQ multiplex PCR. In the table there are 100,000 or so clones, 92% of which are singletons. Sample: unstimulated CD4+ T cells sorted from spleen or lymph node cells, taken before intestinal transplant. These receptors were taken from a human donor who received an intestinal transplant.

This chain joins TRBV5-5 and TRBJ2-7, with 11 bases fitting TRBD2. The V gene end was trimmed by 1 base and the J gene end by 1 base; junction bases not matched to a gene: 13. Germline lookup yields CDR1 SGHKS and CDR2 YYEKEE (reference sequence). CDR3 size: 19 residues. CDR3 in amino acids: CASSLLKAETSGISYEQYF. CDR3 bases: TGTGCCAGCAGCTTGTTAAAGGCAGAGACTAGCGGGATTTCCTACGAGCAGTACTTC.

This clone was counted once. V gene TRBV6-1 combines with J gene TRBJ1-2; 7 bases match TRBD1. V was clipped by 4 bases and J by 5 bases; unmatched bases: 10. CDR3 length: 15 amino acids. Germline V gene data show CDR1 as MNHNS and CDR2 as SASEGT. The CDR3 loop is CASSAGQPARYGYTF. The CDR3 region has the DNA TGTGCCAGCAGTGCGGGACAGCCTGCTAGGTATGGCTACACCTTC.

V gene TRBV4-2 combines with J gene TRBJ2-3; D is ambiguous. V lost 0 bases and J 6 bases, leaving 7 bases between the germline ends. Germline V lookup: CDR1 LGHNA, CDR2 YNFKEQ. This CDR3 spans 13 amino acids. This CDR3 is CASSQEEADTQYF. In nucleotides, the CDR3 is TGTGCCAGCAGCCAAGAGGAAGCGGATACGCAGTATTTT.

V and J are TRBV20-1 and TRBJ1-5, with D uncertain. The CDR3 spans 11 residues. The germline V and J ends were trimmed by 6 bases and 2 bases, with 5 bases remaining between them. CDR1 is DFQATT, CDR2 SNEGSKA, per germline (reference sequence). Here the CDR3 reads CSAAGNQPQHF. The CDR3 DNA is TGCAGTGCGGCCGGCAATCAGCCCCAGCATTTT.

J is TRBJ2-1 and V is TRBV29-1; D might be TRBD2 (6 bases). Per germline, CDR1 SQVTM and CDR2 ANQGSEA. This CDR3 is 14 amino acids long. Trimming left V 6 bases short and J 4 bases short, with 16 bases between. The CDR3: CSVEDYRAYNEQFF. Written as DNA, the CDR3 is TGCAGCGTCGAGGACTACCGCGCGTACAATGAGCAGTTCTTC.

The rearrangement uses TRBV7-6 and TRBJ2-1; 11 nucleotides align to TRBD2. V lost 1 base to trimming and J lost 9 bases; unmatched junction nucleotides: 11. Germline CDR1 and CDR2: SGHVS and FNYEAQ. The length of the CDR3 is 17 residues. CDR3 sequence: CASSLVPTSGGISEQFF. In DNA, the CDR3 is TGTGCCAGCAGCTTAGTCCCCACTAGCGGGGGAATCAGTGAGCAGTTCTTC.

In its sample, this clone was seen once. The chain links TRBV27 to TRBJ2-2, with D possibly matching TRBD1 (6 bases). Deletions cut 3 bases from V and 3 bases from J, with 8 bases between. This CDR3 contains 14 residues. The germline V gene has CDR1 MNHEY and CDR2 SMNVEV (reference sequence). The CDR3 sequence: CASSFEGDTGELFF. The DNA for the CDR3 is TGTGCCAGCAGTTTTGAGGGGGACACCGGGGAGCTGTTTTTT.

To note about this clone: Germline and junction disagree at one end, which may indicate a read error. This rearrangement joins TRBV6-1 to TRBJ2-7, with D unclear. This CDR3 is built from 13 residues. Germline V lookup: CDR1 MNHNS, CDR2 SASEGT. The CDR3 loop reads CASSEGLEYGQYF. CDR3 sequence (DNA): TGTGCCAGCAGTGAAGGACTCGAATACGGGCAGTACTTC.

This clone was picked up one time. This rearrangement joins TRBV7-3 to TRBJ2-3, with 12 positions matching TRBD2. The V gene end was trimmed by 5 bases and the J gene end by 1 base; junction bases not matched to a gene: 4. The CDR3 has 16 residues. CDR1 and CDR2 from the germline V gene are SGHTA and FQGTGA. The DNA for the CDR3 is TGTGCCAGCAGCCGCTGGACTAGCGGGGGCACAGATACGCAGTATTTT. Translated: CASSRWTSGGTDTQYF.

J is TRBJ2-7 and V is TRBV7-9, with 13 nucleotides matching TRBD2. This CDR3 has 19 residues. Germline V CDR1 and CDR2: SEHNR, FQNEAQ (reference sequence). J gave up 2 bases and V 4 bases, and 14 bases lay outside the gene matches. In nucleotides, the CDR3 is TGTGCCAGCAGCTCTCCTTCGACTAGCGGGAGGAAGACGACCTACGAGCAGTACTTC. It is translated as CASSSPSTSGRKTTYEQYF. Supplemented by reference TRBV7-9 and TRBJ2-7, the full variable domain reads DTGVSQNPRHKITKRGQNVTFRCDPISEHNRLYWYRQTLGQGPEFLTYFQNEAQLEKSRLLSDRFSAERPKGSFSTLEIQRTEQGDSAMYLCASSSPSTSGRKTTYEQYFGPGTRLTVT.

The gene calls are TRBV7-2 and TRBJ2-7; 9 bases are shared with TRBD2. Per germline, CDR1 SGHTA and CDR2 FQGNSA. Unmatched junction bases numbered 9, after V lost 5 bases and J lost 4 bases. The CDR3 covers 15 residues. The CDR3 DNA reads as TGTGCCAGCAGCAAGGTAGCGGGAGTGGTTTACGAGCAGTACTTC. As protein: CASSKVAGVVYEQYF.

For the CDR3, the DNA is TGTGCCATCAGTGCGGCAGGGATAGGGGGCAATGAGCAGTTCTTC. It encodes CAISAAGIGGNEQFF. The chain couples TRBV10-3 to TRBJ2-1, with D possibly TRBD1 on 6 matching bases. Germline lookup yields CDR1 ENHRY and CDR2 SYGVKD. The CDR3 has 15 residues. V lost 4 bases and J lost 6, with 16 bases in between.

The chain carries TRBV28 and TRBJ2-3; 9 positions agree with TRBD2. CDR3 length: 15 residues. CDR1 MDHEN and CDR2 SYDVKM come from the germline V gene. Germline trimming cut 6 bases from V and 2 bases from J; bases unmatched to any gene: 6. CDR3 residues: CASRYLAGPTDTQYF. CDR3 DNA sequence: TGTGCCAGCAGATATCTAGCGGGGCCCACAGATACGCAGTATTTT.

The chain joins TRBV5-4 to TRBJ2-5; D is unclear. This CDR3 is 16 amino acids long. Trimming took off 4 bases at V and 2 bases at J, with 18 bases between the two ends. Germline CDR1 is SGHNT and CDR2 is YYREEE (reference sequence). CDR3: CASSGAASTKQETQYF. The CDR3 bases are TGTGCCAGCAGCGGCGCGGCTAGTACGAAACAAGAGACCCAGTACTTC.

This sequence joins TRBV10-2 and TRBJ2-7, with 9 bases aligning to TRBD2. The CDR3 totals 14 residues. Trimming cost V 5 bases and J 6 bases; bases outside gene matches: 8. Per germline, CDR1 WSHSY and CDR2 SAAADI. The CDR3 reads CASSRSGGPTEQYF. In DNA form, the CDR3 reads TGCGCCAGCAGTCGAAGCGGGGGGCCGACCGAGCAGTACTTC.

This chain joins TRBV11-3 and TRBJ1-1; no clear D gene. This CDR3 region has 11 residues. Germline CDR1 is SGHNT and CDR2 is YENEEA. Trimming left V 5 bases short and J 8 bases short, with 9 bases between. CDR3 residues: CASSLGPEAFF. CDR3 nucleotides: TGTGCCAGCAGCCTGGGCCCCGAAGCTTTCTTT.

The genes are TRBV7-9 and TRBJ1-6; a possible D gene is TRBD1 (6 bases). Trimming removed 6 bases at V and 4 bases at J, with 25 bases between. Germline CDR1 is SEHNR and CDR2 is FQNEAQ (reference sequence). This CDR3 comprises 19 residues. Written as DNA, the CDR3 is TGTGCCAGCAGGTCGGTTGAACAGGGAGCATTAGGGTATAATTCACCCCTCCACTTT. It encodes CASRSVEQGALGYNSPLHF.

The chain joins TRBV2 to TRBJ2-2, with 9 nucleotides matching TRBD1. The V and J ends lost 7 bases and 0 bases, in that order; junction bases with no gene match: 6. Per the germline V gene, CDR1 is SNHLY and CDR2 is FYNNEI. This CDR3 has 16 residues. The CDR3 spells CASTEQGASNTGELFF. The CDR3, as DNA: TGTGCCAGCACCGAACAGGGGGCATCGAACACCGGGGAGCTGTTTTTT.

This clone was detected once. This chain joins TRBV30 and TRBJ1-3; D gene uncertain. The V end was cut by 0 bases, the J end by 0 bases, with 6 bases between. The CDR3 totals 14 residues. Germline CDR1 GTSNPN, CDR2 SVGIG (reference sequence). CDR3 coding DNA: TGTGCCTGGAGTGTCGGAGTCTCTGGAAACACCATATATTTT. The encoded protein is CAWSVGVSGNTIYF.

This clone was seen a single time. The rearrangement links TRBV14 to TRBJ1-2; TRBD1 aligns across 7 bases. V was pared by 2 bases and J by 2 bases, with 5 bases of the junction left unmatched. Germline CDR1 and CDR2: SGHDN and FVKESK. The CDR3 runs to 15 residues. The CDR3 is CASSQFLQGNYGYTF. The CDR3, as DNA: TGTGCCAGCAGCCAATTCTTACAGGGGAACTATGGCTACACCTTC. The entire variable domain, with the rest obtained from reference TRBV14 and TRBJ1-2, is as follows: EAGVTQFPSHSVIEKGQTVTLRCDPISGHDNLYWYRRVMGKEIKFLLHFVKESKQDESGMPNNRFLAERTGGTYSTLKVQPAELEDSGVYFCASSQFLQGNYGYTFGSGTRLTVV.

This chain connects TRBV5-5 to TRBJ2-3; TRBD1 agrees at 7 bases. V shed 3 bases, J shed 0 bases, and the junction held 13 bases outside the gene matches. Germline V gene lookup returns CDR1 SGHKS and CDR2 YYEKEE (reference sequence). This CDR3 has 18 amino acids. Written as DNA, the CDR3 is TGTGCCAGCAGCTCCTCGAATCACAGGGGCTTTAGCACAGATACGCAGTATTTT. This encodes CASSSSNHRGFSTDTQYF.

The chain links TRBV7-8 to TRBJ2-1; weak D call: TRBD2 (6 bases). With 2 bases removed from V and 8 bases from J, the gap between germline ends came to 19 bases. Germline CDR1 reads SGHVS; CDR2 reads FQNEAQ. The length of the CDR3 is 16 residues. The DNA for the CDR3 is TGTGCCAGCAGCTTACGGGCCGAACGACTAGTTCATGAGCAGTTCTTC. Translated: CASSLRAERLVHEQFF. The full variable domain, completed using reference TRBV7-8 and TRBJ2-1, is GAGVSQSPRYKVAKRGQDVALRCDPISGHVSLFWYQQALGQGPEFLTYFQNEAQLDKSGLPSDRFFAERPEGSVSTLKIQRTQQEDSAVYLCASSLRAERLVHEQFFGPGTRLTVL.